Sequencing of this T cell receptor (beta chain) was carried out in a study of T cell repertoires in cytomegalovirus infection. CDR3 length: 14 residues. Trimming shortened V by 4 bases and J by 3 bases, and 12 bases separated the two germline ends. Germline values: CDR1 MNHEY, CDR2 SVGAGI. Each CDR3 protein gets one entry after TCRdb re-called the reads with MiXCR. The sample includes about 530,000 distinct CDR3 sequences, about a quarter of them seen just once. This clonotype was sampled from a human donor in good health (CMV status not recorded). Some clones in this sample may be carry-over from other donors' samples. The chain is built from TRBV6-5 and TRBJ1-1, with a tentative D call TRBD1 (6 bases). Source material: PBMCs. The CDR3 protein is CASSSQGIYTEAFF. The CDR3 DNA sequence: TGTGCCAGCAGTTCACAGGGAATCTACACTGAAGCTTTCTTT.